Listed below are T cell receptor beta chains from one sample, sequenced in a study of blood T cell repertoires in COVID-19. Sequenced by immunoSEQ multiplex PCR; TCRdb stores in-frame clones only, minus some. Of about 210,000 clones in the sample, under 90% were seen once. The material sequenced was peripheral blood. The receptors were gathered from a man aged 60 to 75 with acute or convalescent COVID-19. Each CDR3 is given with its conserved first and last residue. A D gene is named only where the DNA matches it firmly. Size values are once, few and many counts, or a class for expanded clones, and some rows have none.

j_call | clone_size | v_call | d_call | cdr3_nt | cdr3_aa
TRBJ2-4 | - | TRBV5-6 | TRBD2 | TGTGCCAGCAGCTTGGATCCGGGGGGGCCCAAAAACATTCAGTACTTC | CASSLDPGGPKNIQYF
TRBJ1-1 | - | TRBV18 | TRBD1 | TGTGCCAGCTCAGTCGGACAGGGAGCCCCTGAAGCTTTCTTT | CASSVGQGAPEAFF
TRBJ1-2 | - | TRBV20-1 | - | TGCAGTGCTACAGGGAACTATGGCTACACCTTC | CSATGNYGYTF
TRBJ1-2 | - | TRBV2 | - | TGTGCCAGCAGTGAAGCGCCTGGGGGCGGATCCTATGGCTACACCTTC | CASSEAPGGGSYGYTF
TRBJ2-7 | - | TRBV5-1 | - | TGCGCCAGCAGCTTGGCCCCCTACGGCGAGCAGTACTTC | CASSLAPYGEQYF
TRBJ2-7 | - | TRBV9 | TRBD1 | TGTGCCAGCAGCGTAGCTGAAGGTACAGGGGGAGAGCAGTACTTC | CASSVAEGTGGEQYF
TRBJ2-1 | - | TRBV11-1 | TRBD2 | TGTGCCAGCAGCCAGACTAGCGGGGTTAACAATGAGCAGTTCTTC | CASSQTSGVNNEQFF
TRBJ2-1 | - | TRBV6-4 | - | TGTGCCAGCAGTGTTTGGGGCGGGGTGAGTGATGAGCAGTTCTTC | CASSVWGGVSDEQFF
TRBJ2-7 | - | TRBV2 | TRBD2 | TGTGCCAGCAGTACCCTTAGCGGGGCCCCCTACGAGCAGTACTTC | CASSTLSGAPYEQYF
TRBJ2-7 | - | TRBV7-6 | - | TGTGCCAGCAGCCGGGGGGCGGGCAGGGGATCCTACGAGCAGTACTTC | CASSRGAGRGSYEQYF
TRBJ2-7 | - | TRBV23-1 | - | TGCGCCACCCCACCTAAATACGAGCAGTACTTC | CATPPKYEQYF
TRBJ1-2 | few | TRBV6-1 | - | TGTGCCAGCAGTGAAGCGGCGGATACCTCTAACTATGGCTACACCTTC | CASSEAADTSNYGYTF
TRBJ1-4 | - | TRBV6-5 | TRBD1 | TGTGCCAGCACCGAATCCGAGGGGGCGTGGGAAAAACTGTTTTTT | CASTESEGAWEKLFF
TRBJ2-3 | few | TRBV6-1 | - | TGTGCCAGCAGTGAAGTTACAGGGACAACAGATACGCAGTATTTT | CASSEVTGTTDTQYF
TRBJ1-6 | few | TRBV5-5 | TRBD1 | TGTGCCAGCAGCTTGTTTGGGACAGGGGGCTCCTATAATTCACCCCTCCACTTT | CASSLFGTGGSYNSPLHF
TRBJ2-7 | - | TRBV7-8 | - | TGTGCCAGCAGCTTAGCCTCTCAGTACGAGCAGTACTTC | CASSLASQYEQYF
TRBJ1-2 | - | TRBV9 | TRBD1 | TGTGCCAGCAGCGTAGAGGGACAGTCGGACTTCGGCGGCTACACCTTC | CASSVEGQSDFGGYTF
TRBJ1-5 | - | TRBV6-1 | TRBD1 | TGTGCCAGCAGTGCCCGGGACAGCTCTCCCAATCAGCCCCAGCATTTT | CASSARDSSPNQPQHF